The T cell receptor (beta chain) under discussion was sequenced for a study of persistence of HIV-infected CD4 T cells. An overlapping HIV-1 Gag peptide pool stimulated these cells at about 1 ug/peptide/mL. Sorting of responding CD4+ T cells relied on upregulated CD40 ligand together with CD69. This was the immunoSEQ version 4 assay in survey mode. Profiling relied on immunoSEQ multiplex PCR, and the TCRdb table lists in-frame clones only, not all of them. The repertoire has more than 30,000 clones, 65% to 75% of them found once; the top ten carry more than 1.2%. With regard to this clone: Its antigen remains unknown.

CDR1 is SGDLS and CDR2 is YYNGEE in the germline V gene. V was clipped by 6 bases and J by 6 bases; unmatched bases: 8. The CDR3 extends over 15 amino acids. This chain uses TRBV9 with TRBJ2-1, with 11 bases identical to TRBD1. The TCR originated in an adult man with HIV who was CMV-seropositive. The material was CD4+ T cells sorted from PBMCs after roughly 19-hour stimulation, obtained from a patient who received antiretroviral therapy. CDR3 in amino acids: CASKSGQGGSNEQFF. CDR3 in DNA: TGTGCCAGCAAGTCGGGACAGGGGGGTTCCAATGAGCAGTTCTTC.